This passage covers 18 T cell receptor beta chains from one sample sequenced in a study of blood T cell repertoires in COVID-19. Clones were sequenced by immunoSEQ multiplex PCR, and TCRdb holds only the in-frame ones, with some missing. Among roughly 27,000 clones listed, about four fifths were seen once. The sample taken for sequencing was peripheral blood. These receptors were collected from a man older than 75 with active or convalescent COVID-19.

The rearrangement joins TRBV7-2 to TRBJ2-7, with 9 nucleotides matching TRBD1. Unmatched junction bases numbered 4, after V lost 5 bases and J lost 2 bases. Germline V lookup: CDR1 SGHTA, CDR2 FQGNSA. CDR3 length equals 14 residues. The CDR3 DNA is TGTGCCAGCAGCATAGGACAGGGGCCCTACGAGCAGTACTTC. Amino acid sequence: CASSIGQGPYEQYF.

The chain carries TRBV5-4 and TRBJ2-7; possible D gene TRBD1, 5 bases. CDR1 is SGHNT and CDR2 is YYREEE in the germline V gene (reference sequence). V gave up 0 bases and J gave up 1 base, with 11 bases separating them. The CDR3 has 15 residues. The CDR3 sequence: CASSLGQPGSYEQYF. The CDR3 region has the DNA TGTGCCAGCAGCTTGGGACAGCCAGGATCCTACGAGCAGTACTTC.

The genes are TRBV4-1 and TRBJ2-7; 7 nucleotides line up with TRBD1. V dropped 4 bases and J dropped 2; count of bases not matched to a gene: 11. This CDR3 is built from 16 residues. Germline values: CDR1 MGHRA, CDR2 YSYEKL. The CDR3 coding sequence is TGCGCCAGCAGCCTAACCCGGACAGGAGATGCCTACGAGCAGTACTTC. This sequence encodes CASSLTRTGDAYEQYF.

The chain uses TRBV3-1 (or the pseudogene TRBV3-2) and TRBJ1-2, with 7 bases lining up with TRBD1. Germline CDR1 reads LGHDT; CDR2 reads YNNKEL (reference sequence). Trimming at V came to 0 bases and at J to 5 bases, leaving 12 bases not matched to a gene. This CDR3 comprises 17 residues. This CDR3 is CASSQDFVVQGRYGYTF. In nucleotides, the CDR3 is TGTGCCAGCAGCCAAGATTTTGTGGTACAGGGGAGATATGGCTACACCTTC.

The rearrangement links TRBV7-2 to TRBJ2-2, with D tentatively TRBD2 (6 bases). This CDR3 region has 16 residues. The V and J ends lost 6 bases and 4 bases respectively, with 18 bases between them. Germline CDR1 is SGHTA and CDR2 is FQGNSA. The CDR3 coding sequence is TGTGCCAGCAGTAAAAGAGCATCGCGGGGCACCGGGGAGCTGTTTTTT. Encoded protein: CASSKRASRGTGELFF. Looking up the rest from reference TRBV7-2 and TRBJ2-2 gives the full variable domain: GAGVSQSPSNKVTEKGKDVELRCDPISGHTALYWYRQSLGQGLEFLIYFQGNSAPDKSGLPSDRFSAERTGGSVSTLTIQRTQQEDSAVYLCASSKRASRGTGELFFGEGSRLTVL.

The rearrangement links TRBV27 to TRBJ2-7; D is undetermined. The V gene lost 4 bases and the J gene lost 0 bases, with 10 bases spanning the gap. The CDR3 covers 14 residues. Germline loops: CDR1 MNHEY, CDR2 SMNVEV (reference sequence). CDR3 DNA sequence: TGTGCCAGCAGTTCCCGACTGGGCTCCTACGAGCAGTACTTC. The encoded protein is CASSSRLGSYEQYF.

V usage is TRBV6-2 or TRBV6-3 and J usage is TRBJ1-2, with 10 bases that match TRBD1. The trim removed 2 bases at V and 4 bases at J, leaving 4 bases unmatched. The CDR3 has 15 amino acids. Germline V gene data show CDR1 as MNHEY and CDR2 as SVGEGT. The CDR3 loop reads CASSYRDRGIYGYTF. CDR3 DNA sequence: TGTGCCAGCAGTTACAGGGACAGGGGAATCTATGGCTACACCTTC.

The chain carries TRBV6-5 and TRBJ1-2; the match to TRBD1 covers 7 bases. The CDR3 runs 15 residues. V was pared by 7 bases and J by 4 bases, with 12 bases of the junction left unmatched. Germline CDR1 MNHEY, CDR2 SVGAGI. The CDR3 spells CASTTYDRAGYGYTF. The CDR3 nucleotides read TGTGCCAGCACCACCTACGACAGGGCCGGCTATGGCTACACCTTC.

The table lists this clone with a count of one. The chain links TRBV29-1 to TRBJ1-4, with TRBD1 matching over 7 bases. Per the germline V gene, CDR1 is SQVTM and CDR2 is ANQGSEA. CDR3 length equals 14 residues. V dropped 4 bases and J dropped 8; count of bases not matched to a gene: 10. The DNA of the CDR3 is TGCAGCGTTGTTGAATGGCAGGGGGGCGAAAAACTGTTTTTT. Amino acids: CSVVEWQGGEKLFF.

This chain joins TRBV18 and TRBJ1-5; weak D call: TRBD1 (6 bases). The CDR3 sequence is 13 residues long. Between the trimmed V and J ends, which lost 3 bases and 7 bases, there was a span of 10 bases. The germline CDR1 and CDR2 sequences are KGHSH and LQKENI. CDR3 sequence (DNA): TGTGCCAGCTCACCTCACAGGGACCAGCCCCAGCATTTT. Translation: CASSPHRDQPQHF.

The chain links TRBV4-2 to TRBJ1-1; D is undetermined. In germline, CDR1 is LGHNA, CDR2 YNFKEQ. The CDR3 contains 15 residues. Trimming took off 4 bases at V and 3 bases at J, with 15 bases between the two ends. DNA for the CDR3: TGTGCCAGCAGCCGAAAACTCGACGGGGACACTGAAGCTTTCTTT. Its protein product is CASSRKLDGDTEAFF.

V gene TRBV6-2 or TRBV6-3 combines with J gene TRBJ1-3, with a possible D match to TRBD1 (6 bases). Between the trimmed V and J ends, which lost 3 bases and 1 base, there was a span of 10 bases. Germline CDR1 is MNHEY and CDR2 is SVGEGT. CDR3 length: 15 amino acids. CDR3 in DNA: TGTGCCAGCAGTTATTGGGGGCGATCTGGAAACACCATATATTTT. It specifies CASSYWGRSGNTIYF.

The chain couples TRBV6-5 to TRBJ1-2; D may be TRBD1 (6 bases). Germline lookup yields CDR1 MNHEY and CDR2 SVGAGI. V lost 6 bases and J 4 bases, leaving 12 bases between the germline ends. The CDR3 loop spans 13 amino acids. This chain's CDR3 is CASRQGGGYGYTF. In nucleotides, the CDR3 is TGTGCCAGCAGACAGGGTGGCGGCTATGGCTACACCTTC.

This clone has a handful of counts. CDR3 in amino acids: CASSTEPEQTEAFF. In DNA form, the CDR3 reads TGTGCCAGCAGCACGGAACCGGAGCAGACTGAAGCTTTCTTT. The chain couples TRBV11-2 to TRBJ1-1; no firm D call. The length of the CDR3 is 14 residues. The V end was cut by 5 bases, the J end by 5 bases, with 15 bases between. CDR1 is SGHAT, CDR2 FQNNGV, per germline.

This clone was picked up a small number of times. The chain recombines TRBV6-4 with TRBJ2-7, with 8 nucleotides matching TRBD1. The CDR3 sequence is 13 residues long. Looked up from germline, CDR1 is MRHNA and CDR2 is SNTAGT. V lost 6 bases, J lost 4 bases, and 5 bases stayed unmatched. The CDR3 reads CASSRDRRYEQYF. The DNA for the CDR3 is TGTGCCAGCAGCCGGGACAGGCGGTACGAGCAGTACTTC.

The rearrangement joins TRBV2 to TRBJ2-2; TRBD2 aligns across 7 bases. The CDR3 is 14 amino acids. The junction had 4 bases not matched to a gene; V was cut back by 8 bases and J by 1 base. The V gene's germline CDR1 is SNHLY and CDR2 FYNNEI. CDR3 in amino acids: CASETSRNTGELFF. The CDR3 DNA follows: TGTGCCAGCGAGACTAGCCGGAACACCGGGGAGCTGTTTTTT.

CDR3 residues: CASSLTGFSGELFF. CDR3 nucleotides: TGTGCCAGCAGCTTAACAGGGTTCTCCGGGGAGCTGTTTTTT. The J gene is TRBJ2-2, the V gene TRBV5-4; D perhaps matches TRBD1 (6 bases). This CDR3 has 14 residues. Trimming removed 2 bases at V and 6 bases at J, with 11 bases between. Germline values: CDR1 SGHNT, CDR2 YYREEE (reference sequence).

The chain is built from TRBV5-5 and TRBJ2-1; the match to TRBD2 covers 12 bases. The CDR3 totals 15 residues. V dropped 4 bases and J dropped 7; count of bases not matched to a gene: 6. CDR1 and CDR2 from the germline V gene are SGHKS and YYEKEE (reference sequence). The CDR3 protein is CASSLAGGPRNEQFF. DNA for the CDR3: TGTGCCAGCAGCCTAGCGGGAGGGCCTAGGAATGAGCAGTTCTTC.